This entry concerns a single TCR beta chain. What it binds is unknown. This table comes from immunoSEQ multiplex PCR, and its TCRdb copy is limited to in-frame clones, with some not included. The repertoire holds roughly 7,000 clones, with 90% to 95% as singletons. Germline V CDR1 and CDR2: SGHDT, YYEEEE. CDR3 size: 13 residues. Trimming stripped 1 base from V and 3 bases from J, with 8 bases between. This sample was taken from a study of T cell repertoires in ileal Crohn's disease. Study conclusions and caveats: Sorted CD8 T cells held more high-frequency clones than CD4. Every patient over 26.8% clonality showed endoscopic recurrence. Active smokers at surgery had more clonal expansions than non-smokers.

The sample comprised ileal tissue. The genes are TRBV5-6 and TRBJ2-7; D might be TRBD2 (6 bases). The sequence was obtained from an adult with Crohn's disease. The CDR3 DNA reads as TGTGCCAGCAGCTTGCGGGGGAACTACGAGCAGTACTTC. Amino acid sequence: CASSLRGNYEQYF.